This TCR beta chain was profiled in a study of T cells after posttransplantation cyclophosphamide. The CDR3 has 14 amino acids. Trimming removed 6 bases from V and 0 bases from J, with 11 bases in between. Germline CDR1 is LNHDA and CDR2 is SQIVND (reference sequence). Using immunoSEQ multiplex PCR, the repertoire was profiled, and TCRdb retains in-frame clones only, with some absent. Of about 46,000 clones listed, 92% are singletons. The sequencing sample was made of PBMCs. V gene TRBV19 combines with J gene TRBJ2-5; unclear D gene. The sequence came from a woman aged 50 to 60 in good health and a related stem cell transplant donor. The CDR3 bases are TGTGCCAGTAGCCGAACAACAAACCAAGAGACCCAGTACTTC. Amino acid sequence: CASSRTTNQETQYF.